The 27 T cell receptor beta chains below were found in one sample sequenced in a study of cytotoxic CD8 clonotypes in ibrutinib-treated CLL. Data came from immunoSEQ multiplex PCR; TCRdb stores just in-frame clones and leaves some out. The data contain about 300,000 clones, approximately 76% of them singletons. The specimen was PBMCs, collected at disease progression, from a patient treated with ibrutinib. Every receptor here comes from a human donor with chronic lymphocytic leukemia.

J is TRBJ2-2 and V is TRBV5-6; no clear D. Germline V gives CDR1 SGHDT, CDR2 YYEEEE. Trimming took off 1 base at V and 5 bases at J, with 6 bases between the two ends. The CDR3 spans 13 residues. The CDR3 nucleotides are TGTGCCAGCAGCTTGTTTCGAACCGGGGAGCTGTTTTTT. It is translated as CASSLFRTGELFF.

The CDR3, as DNA: TGTGCCAGCAGCCCGACCGGCGGGGCACCCAAAAACATTCAGTACTTC. Protein: CASSPTGGAPKNIQYF. This chain connects TRBV28 to TRBJ2-4; maybe TRBD2 (6 bases). The CDR3 is made up of 16 amino acids. Trimming took off 6 bases at V and 2 bases at J, with 17 bases between the two ends. In germline, CDR1 is MDHEN, CDR2 SYDVKM.

J is TRBJ2-7 and V is TRBV28; 15 nucleotides agree with TRBD2. The V and J ends lost 6 bases and 6 bases, in that order; junction bases with no gene match: 3. Germline V gene data show CDR1 as MDHEN and CDR2 as SYDVKM. The CDR3 runs 14 residues. The CDR3 nucleotides read TGTGCCAGCAGCAGGACTAGCGGGAGGGGCGAGCAGTACTTC. Protein sequence: CASSRTSGRGEQYF.

The rearrangement joins TRBV29-1 to TRBJ1-1; D ambiguous. Germline V gene data show CDR1 as SQVTM and CDR2 as ANQGSEA. The CDR3 spans 9 residues. CDR3 in amino acids: CRGYTEAFF. The CDR3 region has the DNA TGCAGGGGTTACACTGAAGCTTTCTTT.

The J gene is TRBJ2-4, the V gene TRBV2; TRBD2 is a possible D gene (6 bases). The germline gives CDR1 SNHLY, CDR2 FYNNEI. The V end was cut by 4 bases, the J end by 4 bases, with 11 bases between. This CDR3 is built from 14 residues. The CDR3 loop is CASSVSGLKNIQYF. CDR3 nucleotides: TGTGCCAGCAGTGTAAGCGGGCTAAAAAACATTCAGTACTTC. Filled out from reference TRBV2 and TRBJ2-4, the complete variable domain reads EPEVTQTPSHQVTQMGQEVILRCVPISNHLYFYWYRQILGQKVEFLVSFYNNEISEKSEIFDDQFSVERPDGSNFTLKIRSTKLEDSAMYFCASSVSGLKNIQYFGAGTRLSVL.

This clone was detected a few times. CDR3 loop: CASSVGGTEAFF. DNA for the CDR3: TGTGCCAGCAGCGTAGGAGGCACTGAAGCTTTCTTT. This chain uses TRBV9 with TRBJ1-1; D call uncertain. The CDR3 length is 12 residues. CDR1 and CDR2 (germline): SGDLS, YYNGEE. The ends were cut back, 0 bases at V and 4 bases at J, with 4 bases in the middle.

This clone was recorded a few times. The DNA for the CDR3 is TGTGCCAGCAGTGTATTAACCATATATTTT. Translated: CASSVLTIYF. The V gene is TRBV2, the J gene TRBJ1-3; D is undetermined. The length of the CDR3 is 10 residues. The germline V and J ends were trimmed by 4 bases and 10 bases, with 5 bases remaining between them. From germline, CDR1 is SNHLY and CDR2 FYNNEI. The full variable domain, its missing parts supplied by reference TRBV2 and TRBJ1-3, is EPEVTQTPSHQVTQMGQEVILRCVPISNHLYFYWYRQILGQKVEFLVSFYNNEISEKSEIFDDQFSVERPDGSNFTLKIRSTKLEDSAMYFCASSVLTIYFGEGSWLTVV.

This clone was seen only once. J is TRBJ2-1 and V is TRBV27; TRBD1 agrees at 7 bases. Germline V lookup: CDR1 MNHEY, CDR2 SMNVEV (reference sequence). This CDR3 comprises 13 residues. V was pared by 3 bases and J by 12 bases, with 8 bases of the junction left unmatched. CDR3 DNA: TGTGCCAGCAGTTTCTCTGGGACAGCCGGGCAGTTCTTC. This codes for CASSFSGTAGQFF.

This clone was detected only once. V gene TRBV5-1 combines with J gene TRBJ2-1; 13 nucleotides match TRBD2. The V segment lost 4 bases and the J segment 7 bases; nucleotides outside the gene matches: 5. Germline-derived CDR1 and CDR2 are SGHRS and YFSETQ. The CDR3 spans 15 residues. The CDR3 here is CASSTGTSGKNEQFF. The DNA of the CDR3 is TGCGCCAGCAGCACCGGGACTAGCGGGAAGAATGAGCAGTTCTTC.

This rearrangement joins TRBV27 to TRBJ2-2; 9 positions agree with TRBD1. Germline CDR1 and CDR2: MNHEY and SMNVEV (reference sequence). With V trimmed by 6 bases and J by 4 bases, 6 bases remained unmatched. This CDR3 comprises 15 residues. The CDR3, as DNA: TGTGCCAGCAGGAGACAGGGGGGTGCCACCGGGGAGCTGTTTTTT. It translates to CASRRQGGATGELFF.

The chain combines TRBV2 with TRBJ2-2; 9 positions match TRBD1. In germline, CDR1 is SNHLY, CDR2 FYNNEI. The CDR3 is 17 residues long. Trimming at V came to 6 bases and at J to 3 bases, leaving 11 bases not matched to a gene. The CDR3 nucleotides are TGTGCCAGCAGCACCTTATACAGGGGGCGCGACACCGGGGAGCTGTTTTTT. Its translation is CASSTLYRGRDTGELFF.

The chain is built from TRBV7-2 and TRBJ2-7; 8 bases fit TRBD1. Germline V gene data show CDR1 as SGHTA and CDR2 as FQGNSA. The CDR3 runs 16 residues. V was clipped by 0 bases and J by 7 bases; unmatched bases: 11. Here the CDR3 DNA reads TGTGCCAGCAGCTTAGCGGTAGGACAGGGTTCGAAAGAGCAGTACTTC. Encoded protein: CASSLAVGQGSKEQYF.

The chain is built from TRBV5-1 and TRBJ1-5; D ambiguous. The CDR3 consists of 13 residues. V dropped 0 bases and J dropped 9 bases, with 10 bases sitting between them. The germline V gene has CDR1 SGHRS and CDR2 YFSETQ. The CDR3 loop is CASSLGPARPQHF. The CDR3 DNA reads TGCGCCAGCAGCTTGGGTCCAGCTCGGCCCCAGCATTTT.

The chain employs TRBV18 and TRBJ2-7; TRBD1 agrees at 10 bases. This CDR3 comprises 12 residues. The V and J ends lost 3 bases and 10 bases, in that order; junction bases with no gene match: 3. Looked up from germline, CDR1 is KGHSH and CDR2 is LQKENI. For the CDR3, the DNA is TGTGCCAGCTCACCTGGACAGGGGGTCCAGTACTTC. This sequence encodes CASSPGQGVQYF.

This sequence joins TRBV7-2 and TRBJ2-5; 9 bases match TRBD1. The V and J ends lost 5 bases and 6 bases, in that order; junction bases with no gene match: 4. This CDR3 has 13 residues. Looked up from germline, CDR1 is SGHTA and CDR2 is FQGNSA. CDR3: CASSPGQGQTQYF. In DNA, the CDR3 is TGTGCCAGCAGCCCGGGACAGGGACAGACCCAGTACTTC.

In the case of this clone: This specimen includes other DNA sequences encoding the same CDR3. The V call is TRBV5-1, the J call TRBJ2-7; 11 positions match TRBD1. Germline V lookup: CDR1 SGHRS, CDR2 YFSETQ. This CDR3 is built from 15 residues. The junction had 5 bases not matched to a gene; V was cut back by 3 bases and J by 3 bases. Here the CDR3 reads CASSSHGTGGYEQYF. The CDR3 coding sequence is TGCGCCAGCAGCTCCCATGGGACAGGGGGCTACGAGCAGTACTTC. Variable domain in full (rest from reference TRBV5-1 and TRBJ2-7): KAGVTQTPRYLIKTRGQQVTLSCSPISGHRSVSWYQQTPGQGLQFLFEYFSETQRNKGNFPGRFSGRQFSNSRSEMNVSTLELGDSALYLCASSSHGTGGYEQYFGPGTRLTVT.

The rearrangement joins TRBV4-3 to TRBJ1-2; weak D call: TRBD1 (5 bases). The CDR3 is 14 amino acids. Germline V gives CDR1 LGHNA, CDR2 YSLEER. Between the trimmed V and J ends, which lost 4 bases and 4 bases, there was a span of 13 bases. The CDR3 sequence: CASSPGRGRYGYTF. CDR3 coding DNA: TGCGCCAGCAGCCCCGGGAGGGGTCGCTATGGCTACACCTTC.

This chain links TRBV6-1 with TRBJ2-3; 12 positions match TRBD2. Germline loops: CDR1 MNHNS, CDR2 SASEGT. Trimming took 4 bases from V and 5 from J; bases not matched to a gene: 7. This CDR3 comprises 16 residues. CDR3 DNA sequence: TGTGCCAGCAGTGGAACTAGCGGGGGGCTTATAGATACGCAGTATTTT. It yields the protein CASSGTSGGLIDTQYF.

This chain joins TRBV27 and TRBJ1-1, with 9 bases that match TRBD1. V was pared by 6 bases and J by 6 bases, with 8 bases of the junction left unmatched. This CDR3 has 14 residues. The germline V gene has CDR1 MNHEY and CDR2 SMNVEV (reference sequence). CDR3: CASSPGTGRAEAFF. The CDR3 DNA reads TGTGCCAGCAGCCCCGGGACAGGGAGAGCTGAAGCTTTCTTT.

The chain couples TRBV7-9 to TRBJ1-1, with 8 bases fitting TRBD1. The CDR3 is 12 residues long. V shed 2 bases, J shed 11 bases, and the junction held 4 bases outside the gene matches. Per germline, CDR1 SEHNR and CDR2 FQNEAQ (reference sequence). As DNA, the CDR3 is TGTGCCAGCAGCTTACCTAACAGGGGGGCTTTCTTT. It encodes CASSLPNRGAFF.

This chain connects TRBV5-1 to TRBJ2-4; no clear D. The germline gives CDR1 SGHRS, CDR2 YFSETQ. Trimming pared 5 bases from V and 8 bases from J, leaving 17 bases between. This CDR3 has 14 residues. CDR3 in amino acids: CASSEQGMIDIQYF. CDR3 nucleotide sequence: TGCGCCAGCAGTGAACAAGGTATGATAGACATTCAGTACTTC.

The V gene is TRBV7-9, the J gene TRBJ2-1; 7 bases map to TRBD1. CDR1 is SEHNR and CDR2 is FQNEAQ in the germline V gene (reference sequence). V lost 4 bases to trimming and J lost 1 base; unmatched junction nucleotides: 4. The CDR3 runs to 15 residues. CDR3: CASSSNRGSYNEQFF. The CDR3 coding sequence is TGTGCCAGCAGCTCCAACAGGGGATCCTACAATGAGCAGTTCTTC. The full variable domain, rest sourced from reference TRBV7-9 and TRBJ2-1, is DTGVSQNPRHKITKRGQNVTFRCDPISEHNRLYWYRQTLGQGPEFLTYFQNEAQLEKSRLLSDRFSAERPKGSFSTLEIQRTEQGDSAMYLCASSSNRGSYNEQFFGPGTRLTVL.

CDR3: CASGRQAEAFF. The CDR3 region has the DNA TGTGCCAGCGGCAGACAGGCTGAAGCTTTCTTT. J is TRBJ1-1 and V is TRBV28; a weak D match, TRBD1 (6 bases). CDR1 is MDHEN and CDR2 is SYDVKM in the germline V gene. V lost 8 bases, J lost 6 bases, and 10 bases lay in between. CDR3 length: 11 residues.

The chain is built from TRBV7-3 and TRBJ2-6; D remains ambiguous. The CDR3 consists of 15 residues. Per the germline V gene, CDR1 is SGHTA and CDR2 is FQGTGA. V was pared by 5 bases and J by 2 bases, with 10 bases between. CDR3 bases: TGTGCCAGCAGCCCCGGGCCTCCTGGGGCCAACGTCCTGACTTTC. The encoded protein is CASSPGPPGANVLTF.

The chain links TRBV29-1 to TRBJ2-2; TRBD2 matches at 7 bases. This CDR3 is built from 17 residues. V was clipped by 4 bases and J by 6 bases; unmatched bases: 17. Germline V gene lookup returns CDR1 SQVTM and CDR2 ANQGSEA. CDR3 amino acids: CSVVWLPGRGTPGELFF. In nucleotides, the CDR3 is TGCAGCGTTGTGTGGCTACCGGGGCGGGGGACCCCCGGGGAGCTGTTTTTT.

This chain uses TRBV28 with TRBJ2-2; 7 nucleotides agree with TRBD1. The CDR3 extends over 16 amino acids. The V gene's germline CDR1 is MDHEN and CDR2 SYDVKM. The V and J ends lost 6 bases and 3 bases, in that order; junction bases with no gene match: 10. The CDR3 loop reads CASSPRTGSYTGELFF. The CDR3 DNA is TGTGCCAGCAGCCCTAGGACAGGAAGTTACACCGGGGAGCTGTTTTTT.

V gene TRBV9 combines with J gene TRBJ2-3, with a tentative D call TRBD2 (5 bases). CDR3 length: 16 residues. In germline, CDR1 is SGDLS, CDR2 YYNGEE. Trimming stripped 0 bases from V and 2 bases from J, with 13 bases between. The CDR3 nucleotides are TGTGCCAGCAGCGTAGATTGGCTAGCTTCCACAGATACGCAGTATTTT. Protein product: CASSVDWLASTDTQYF. The full variable domain, its missing parts supplied by reference TRBV9 and TRBJ2-3, is DSGVTQTPKHLITATGQRVTLRCSPRSGDLSVYWYQQSLDQGLQFLIQYYNGEERAKGNILERFSAQQFPDLHSELNLSSLELGDSALYFCASSVDWLASTDTQYFGPGTRLTVL.